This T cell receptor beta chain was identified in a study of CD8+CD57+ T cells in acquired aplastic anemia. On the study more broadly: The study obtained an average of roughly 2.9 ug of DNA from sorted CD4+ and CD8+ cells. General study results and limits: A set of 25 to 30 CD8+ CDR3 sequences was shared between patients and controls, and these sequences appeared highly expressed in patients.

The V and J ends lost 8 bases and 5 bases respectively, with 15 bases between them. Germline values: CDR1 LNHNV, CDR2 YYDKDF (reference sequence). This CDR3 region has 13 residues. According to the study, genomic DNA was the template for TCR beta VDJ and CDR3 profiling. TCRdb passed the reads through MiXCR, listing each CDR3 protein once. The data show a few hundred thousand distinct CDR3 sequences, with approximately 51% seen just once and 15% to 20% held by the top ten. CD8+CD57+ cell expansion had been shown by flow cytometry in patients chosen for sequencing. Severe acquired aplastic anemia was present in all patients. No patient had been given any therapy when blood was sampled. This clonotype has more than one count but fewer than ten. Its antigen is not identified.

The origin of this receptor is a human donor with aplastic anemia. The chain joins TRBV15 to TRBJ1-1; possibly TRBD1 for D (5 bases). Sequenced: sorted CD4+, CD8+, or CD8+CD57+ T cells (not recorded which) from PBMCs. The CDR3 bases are TGTGCCACCGGTCGGGGGGGTAAGACTGAAGCTTTCTTT. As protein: CATGRGGKTEAFF.